The 27 T cell receptor beta chains in this list originate from one sample, sequenced in a study of T cell changes during pregnancy in multiple sclerosis. Repertoires were generated with immunoSEQ multiplex PCR, while TCRdb's copy carries only in-frame clones and drops some. The data contain just under 65,000 clones, 91% of them singletons. Sequenced material: peripheral blood, taken in the third trimester of pregnancy. These receptors all stem from a female donor in good health, enrolled as a control in a pregnancy study.

The chain joins TRBV28 to TRBJ1-5, with 10 bases identical to TRBD1. The ends lost 5 bases at V and 2 bases at J; junction bases unmatched: 9. Germline CDR1 is MDHEN and CDR2 is SYDVKM. The CDR3 runs 17 residues. The CDR3 DNA reads as TGTGCCAGCAGTCGCGGGACAGGGGTTGGGGGCAATCAGCCCCAGCATTTT. Protein: CASSRGTGVGGNQPQHF. The variable domain in full, completed from reference TRBV28 and TRBJ1-5, reads DVKVTQSSRYLVKRTGEKVFLECVQDMDHENMFWYRQDPGLGLRLIYFSYDVKMKEKGDIPEGYSVSREKKERFSLILESASTNQTSMYLCASSRGTGVGGNQPQHFGDGTRLSIL.

CDR3 nucleotides: TGTGCCAGCAGACTTAGCGGGGGTTCCTACAATGAGCAGTTCTTC. Protein product: CASRLSGGSYNEQFF. The chain uses TRBV2 and TRBJ2-1; 9 bases line up with TRBD2. This CDR3 region has 15 residues. J lost 1 base, V lost 6 bases, and 4 bases had no gene match. Germline V gene sequence: CDR1 SNHLY, CDR2 FYNNEI.

The chain has TRBV5-4 and TRBJ2-2, with 7 bases matching TRBD1. Germline V gene sequence: CDR1 SGHNT, CDR2 YYREEE (reference sequence). The V gene end was trimmed by 1 base and the J gene end by 4 bases; junction bases not matched to a gene: 4. The CDR3 runs 15 residues. CDR3 in DNA: TGTGCCAGCAGCTTGATTGGACAGGCCACCGGGGAGCTGTTTTTT. Protein sequence: CASSLIGQATGELFF.

The genes are TRBV28 and TRBJ1-2; 9 nucleotides align to TRBD1. The CDR3 has 16 amino acids. J lost 6 bases, V lost 8 bases, and 16 bases had no gene match. CDR1 and CDR2 from the germline V gene are MDHEN and SYDVKM. This CDR3 is CASSTGGGVGVNGYTF. The DNA for the CDR3 is TGTGCCAGCTCTACAGGGGGCGGGGTCGGAGTCAATGGCTACACCTTC.

A single count supports this clone. Here the CDR3 reads CASSLGRRETQYF. The CDR3 coding sequence is TGCGCCAGCAGCTTGGGCAGAAGAGAGACCCAGTACTTC. The rearrangement joins TRBV5-1 to TRBJ2-5; D ambiguous. The ends were cut back, 0 bases at V and 4 bases at J, with 7 bases in the middle. CDR3 length equals 13 residues. Germline V lookup: CDR1 SGHRS, CDR2 YFSETQ.

The V and J genes are TRBV11-2 and TRBJ1-2; 8 bases agree with TRBD1. The germline V gene encodes CDR1 SGHAT and CDR2 FQNNGV. Trimming at V came to 5 bases and at J to 3 bases, leaving 8 bases not matched to a gene. The CDR3 consists of 15 residues. The CDR3 coding sequence is TGTGCCAGCAGCGCACAAGACAGGGGCTACTATGGCTACACCTTC. It codes for CASSAQDRGYYGYTF.

This chain connects TRBV28 to TRBJ2-7; 7 bases match TRBD2. The CDR3 contains 15 residues. From germline, CDR1 is MDHEN and CDR2 SYDVKM. Trimming removed 6 bases from V and 7 bases from J; junction bases left unmatched: 15. CDR3 nucleotide sequence: TGTGCCAGCAGCTACGGGGGGTGGCACATGAGGGAGCAGTACTTC. Translated, it gives CASSYGGWHMREQYF.

The chain has TRBV19 and TRBJ1-5; a possible D gene is TRBD1 (6 bases). CDR1 and CDR2 from the germline V gene are LNHDA and SQIVND (reference sequence). V was trimmed by 5 bases and J by 0 bases, leaving 11 bases between them. The CDR3 has 15 residues. DNA for the CDR3: TGTGCCAGTAGTTTGGGCAGGGGTAGCAATCAGCCCCAGCATTTT. This translates into CASSLGRGSNQPQHF.

V and J are TRBV5-1 and TRBJ2-7, with a possible D match to TRBD2 (6 bases). Germline V gene data show CDR1 as SGHRS and CDR2 as YFSETQ. CDR3 length equals 11 residues. Trimming left V 7 bases short and J 3 bases short, with 8 bases between. CDR3 in amino acids: CASQGGYEQYF. CDR3 nucleotides: TGCGCCAGCCAGGGAGGCTACGAGCAGTACTTC.

The table lists this clone with a count of one. This CDR3 is CASSSMTGGYTDTQYF. In DNA form, the CDR3 reads TGCGCCAGCAGCTCGATGACAGGGGGTTACACAGATACGCAGTATTTT. The chain recombines TRBV5-1 with TRBJ2-3; 9 bases agree with TRBD1. Trimming cost V 3 bases and J 2 bases; bases outside gene matches: 7. Germline CDR1 SGHRS, CDR2 YFSETQ. The CDR3 runs 16 residues.

CDR3 in amino acids: CASSLGGGQPQHF. The CDR3 region has the DNA TGTGCCAGCAGCTTAGGTGGGGGGCAGCCCCAGCATTTT. The rearrangement uses TRBV7-6 and TRBJ1-5; D perhaps matches TRBD1 (5 bases). This CDR3 is built from 13 residues. Trimming cost V 1 base and J 7 bases, with 8 bases left between them. The V gene's germline CDR1 is SGHVS and CDR2 FNYEAQ.

The rearrangement uses TRBV7-6 and TRBJ2-5; D is unresolved. Per the germline V gene, CDR1 is SGHVS and CDR2 is FNYEAQ. CDR3 length equals 15 residues. Trimming removed 1 base at V and 0 bases at J, with 9 bases between. This CDR3 is CASSLEIQYQETQYF. CDR3 coding DNA: TGTGCCAGCAGCTTAGAAATCCAGTACCAAGAGACCCAGTACTTC.

The chain couples TRBV6-5 to TRBJ2-3; TRBD1 might be the D (5 bases). CDR1 and CDR2 (germline): MNHEY, SVGAGI. This CDR3 comprises 14 residues. Trimming shortened V by 2 bases and J by 0 bases, and 6 bases separated the two germline ends. The CDR3 is CASSYGASTDTQYF. DNA for the CDR3: TGTGCCAGCAGTTACGGGGCTAGCACAGATACGCAGTATTTT.

CDR3 protein: CASTPVAPAIHSNQPQHF. CDR3 in DNA: TGTGCCAGCACCCCCGTAGCCCCAGCCATTCATAGCAATCAGCCCCAGCATTTT. J is TRBJ1-5 and V is TRBV2, with D uncertain. This CDR3 region has 18 residues. V lost 7 bases and J lost 0, with 22 bases in between. In germline, CDR1 is SNHLY, CDR2 FYNNEI.

This chain connects TRBV28 to TRBJ2-5, with 13 bases aligning to TRBD2. Germline assignment: CDR1 MDHEN and CDR2 SYDVKM. The CDR3 runs 17 residues. Germline trimming cut 7 bases from V and 4 bases from J; bases unmatched to any gene: 12. The CDR3 loop is CASINARTSGRRETQYF. Written as DNA, the CDR3 is TGTGCCAGCATAAACGCACGGACTAGCGGGAGACGAGAGACCCAGTACTTC.

The rearrangement joins TRBV27 to TRBJ2-2; 11 bases match TRBD1. Germline V gives CDR1 MNHEY, CDR2 SMNVEV (reference sequence). With V trimmed by 4 bases and J by 0 bases, 10 bases remained unmatched. The length of the CDR3 is 19 residues. The CDR3 region is CASSSSGQGGTANTGELFF. The CDR3 DNA sequence: TGTGCCAGCAGTTCCTCGGGACAGGGGGGGACTGCGAACACCGGGGAGCTGTTTTTT.

The rearrangement links TRBV10-3 to TRBJ2-7, with 7 bases lining up with TRBD2. The ends lost 7 bases at V and 4 bases at J; junction bases unmatched: 10. The length of the CDR3 is 14 residues. CDR1 is ENHRY, CDR2 SYGVKD, per germline. CDR3 coding DNA: TGTGCCATCACCGGCTCCGGGAGGTCGTACGAGCAGTACTTC. This translates into CAITGSGRSYEQYF.

The gene calls are TRBV7-2 and TRBJ1-1, with D uncertain. The germline V gene encodes CDR1 SGHTA and CDR2 FQGNSA. The CDR3 is made up of 13 amino acids. The V and J ends lost 1 base and 4 bases respectively, with 7 bases between them. The CDR3 DNA follows: TGTGCCAGCAGCTTAGATCGGGGCACTGAAGCTTTCTTT. Translation gives CASSLDRGTEAFF.

The J gene is TRBJ2-2, the V gene TRBV11-3; no definite D call. The CDR3 runs 14 residues. Germline assignment: CDR1 SGHNT and CDR2 YENEEA. The V end lost 2 bases, the J end lost 1 base, and 5 bases lay between the germline ends. This CDR3 is CASSLKQNTGELFF. CDR3 in DNA: TGTGCCAGCAGCTTAAAGCAGAACACCGGGGAGCTGTTTTTT. Based on the CDR3 plus reference TRBV11-3 and TRBJ2-2, the full variable domain is EAGVVQSPRYKIIEKKQPVAFWCNPISGHNTLYWYLQNLGQGPELLIRYENEEAVDDSQLPKDRFSAERLKGVDSTLKIQPAELGDSAVYLCASSLKQNTGELFFGEGSRLTVL.

The V gene is TRBV7-9, the J gene TRBJ2-7; 8 nucleotides align to TRBD2. Germline-derived CDR1 and CDR2 are SEHNR and FQNEAQ (reference sequence). The CDR3 loop spans 15 amino acids. V lost 4 bases, J lost 3 bases, and 8 bases stayed unmatched. CDR3 coding DNA: TGTGCCAGCAGCTCCCCATGGGCGGGGGGCTACGAGCAGTACTTC. This gives the protein CASSSPWAGGYEQYF.

This chain connects TRBV27 to TRBJ2-5; D possibly corresponds to TRBD1 (6 bases). V was shortened by 6 bases and J by 3 bases, with 11 bases between the two germline ends. Germline V gives CDR1 MNHEY, CDR2 SMNVEV (reference sequence). This CDR3 is 13 amino acids long. In DNA form, the CDR3 reads TGTGCCAGCAGCCCTTACAGGGAAGAGACCCAGTACTTC. This sequence encodes CASSPYREETQYF.

For the CDR3, the DNA is TGTGCCAGCTCACCACGATCGGGATCCTATGGCTACACCTTC. This codes for CASSPRSGSYGYTF. This chain links TRBV18 with TRBJ1-2; no firm D call. Deletions cut 1 base from V and 4 bases from J, with 10 bases between. CDR1 is KGHSH, CDR2 LQKENI, per germline. CDR3 length: 14 amino acids.

The chain carries TRBV19 and TRBJ2-6; unclear D gene. The germline V and J ends were trimmed by 3 bases and 0 bases, with 3 bases remaining between them. The CDR3 totals 14 residues. In germline, CDR1 is LNHDA, CDR2 SQIVND (reference sequence). In DNA form, the CDR3 reads TGTGCCAGTAGTATCAACTCTGGGGCCAACGTCCTGACTTTC. Translation gives CASSINSGANVLTF.

The chain joins TRBV19 to TRBJ1-1; tentative D call: TRBD1 (5 bases). CDR3 length equals 13 residues. Germline CDR1 and CDR2: LNHDA and SQIVND (reference sequence). V shed 3 bases and J shed 4 bases, with 9 bases lying between them. The CDR3 sequence is CASSMAGGTEAFF. DNA for the CDR3: TGTGCCAGTAGTATGGCGGGGGGCACTGAAGCTTTCTTT.

This chain joins TRBV15 and TRBJ2-6, with D hard to call. Germline CDR1 is LNHNV and CDR2 is YYDKDF (reference sequence). The CDR3 has 16 residues. V lost 0 bases and J 1 base, leaving 7 bases between the germline ends. The CDR3 is CATSRDLSSGANVLTF. CDR3 in DNA: TGTGCCACCAGCAGAGATTTGAGTTCTGGGGCCAACGTCCTGACTTTC.

The gene calls are TRBV27 and TRBJ2-2; 8 bases line up with TRBD2. This CDR3 is 15 amino acids long. The ends lost 4 bases at V and 0 bases at J; junction bases unmatched: 1. In germline, CDR1 is MNHEY, CDR2 SMNVEV (reference sequence). CDR3 protein: CASSSGGANTGELFF. In DNA, the CDR3 is TGTGCCAGCAGTTCCGGGGGGGCGAACACCGGGGAGCTGTTTTTT.

This clone has more than one count but fewer than ten. The chain employs TRBV29-1 and TRBJ1-1; a possible D gene is TRBD1 (6 bases). Germline CDR1 is SQVTM and CDR2 is ANQGSEA. Trimming took 6 bases from V and 12 from J, leaving 17 bases between them. CDR3 length equals 11 residues. DNA of the CDR3: TGCAGCGTCGTGGACAGCCGGCGGACTTTCTTT. Amino acid sequence: CSVVDSRRTFF.